This T cell receptor beta chain was retrieved from a study of OX40 agonist ivuxolimab in advanced cancers. Study at large: Dose-escalation cases comprised hepatocellular carcinoma, melanoma, renal cell or head and neck cancer. Points from the study as a whole: Dose levels from 0.1 to 3.0 mg/kg saw CD4+ and CD8+ blood T cells expand clonally by week 6.

TCRdb's copy holds only in-frame clones and misses some; the assay was immunoSEQ multiplex PCR. The repertoire has about 29,000 clones, about 81% of them found once; the top ten carry 21%. This clone was found once. Its antigen is as yet unknown. Sampled blood was obtained at baseline, cycle 4 day 1, and cycle 7 day 1. Sequenced material: CD4+ or CD8+ T cells sorted from blood, taken in a trial of the OX40 agonist ivuxolimab. This TCR was sampled from an adult with an advanced solid tumor such as melanoma, head and neck, liver or kidney cancer.

The CDR3 reads CASSPGTGGYEQYF. For the CDR3, the DNA is TGTGCCAGCAGTCCCGGGACAGGGGGTTACGAGCAGTACTTC. V gene TRBV5-5 combines with J gene TRBJ2-7; 11 nucleotides line up with TRBD1. Trimming at V came to 5 bases and at J to 4 bases, leaving 5 bases not matched to a gene. The CDR3 sequence is 14 residues long. The V gene's germline CDR1 is SGHKS and CDR2 YYEKEE (reference sequence).